This T cell receptor (beta chain) is from a study of T cell repertoires in cytomegalovirus infection. Overall study context: Indications came from public TCR beta signatures; they pointed to CMV infection and to a matching HLA type.

This clonotype occurred a few times. Germline loops: CDR1 SNHLY, CDR2 FYNNEI. V lost 9 bases and J 0 bases, leaving 9 bases between the germline ends. CDR3 length equals 13 residues. A single record per CDR3 protein comes from TCRdb applying MiXCR to the reads. The table has hundreds of thousands of distinct CDR3 sequences, roughly 22% seen once. This chain joins TRBV2 and TRBJ1-5, with D unclear. This TCR was recovered from a human donor in good health (CMV status not recorded). Some clones in this sample may be carry-over from other donors' samples. Sequences were obtained from CD8+ T cells from PBMCs. The CDR3 nucleotides read TGTGCCAGTCGACTCTATAGCAATCAGCCCCAGCATTTT. Its translation is CASRLYSNQPQHF.